The 14 T cell receptor beta chains below all came from one sample that was sequenced in a study of blood T cells in healthy people across ages (dated by TCRdb to the mid-2010s). The library was generated by 5' RACE. The listed sequencing device is Illumina HiSeq 2500. A second PCR of about 7 to 12 cycles was run with a J-beta primer mix and a sample-barcoded 5' primer. TCRdb reworked the public reads: Q25 trimming with fastp, MiXCR clone assembly, productive beta chains retained. Each CDR3 protein gets just one entry, which takes the most common genes and DNA from the rows behind it. Recorded for this sample are fewer than 900,000 distinct CDR3 sequences; around 40% of them occurred a single time. The ten largest account for 20% to 25% of the sample. Material for sequencing was blood. Source of these receptors: a woman aged 55 to 70 in good health.

This clonotype was detected many times. The chain couples TRBV12-3 or TRBV12-4 to TRBJ2-3; D not resolved. CDR3 size: 15 residues. V lost 2 bases, J lost 2 bases, and 11 bases lay in between. Here the CDR3 DNA reads TGTGCCAGCAGTTTATTCGGCACCTACACAGATACGCAGTATTTT. Its translation is CASSLFGTYTDTQYF.

The genes are TRBV6-5 and TRBJ2-6, with D possibly being TRBD1 (6 bases). The germline V and J ends were trimmed by 7 bases and 1 base, with 8 bases remaining between them. Germline V CDR1 and CDR2: MNHEY, SVGAGI. The CDR3 length is 14 residues. In DNA, the CDR3 is TGTGCCAGCAAGGGGGTGTCTGGGGCCAACGTCCTGACTTTC. Translating it yields CASKGVSGANVLTF.

As regards this clonotype: Mismatch with germline at one junction end may stem from a read error. The chain uses TRBV7-7 and TRBJ2-1, with TRBD2 matching 10 bases. CDR3 length equals 16 residues. Germline lookup yields CDR1 SSHAT and CDR2 FNYEAQ (reference sequence). The chain's CDR3 is CASSLGLAGAGNGQFF. The CDR3 coding sequence is TGTGCTAGCAGCTTAGGGCTAGCGGGAGCGGGGAATGGGCAGTTCTTC.

V and J are TRBV25-1 and TRBJ2-4, with D tentatively TRBD2 (6 bases). In germline, CDR1 is MGHDK, CDR2 SYGVNS. The CDR3 spans 15 residues. V lost 6 bases and J 13 bases, leaving 25 bases between the germline ends. CDR3 bases: TGTGCCAGCAGCAACTTCCCCCAAGGGCGGGAAACCCAGTACTTC. It is translated as CASSNFPQGRETQYF. Using reference TRBV25-1 and TRBJ2-4 for the parts outside the CDR3, the full variable domain is EADIYQTPRYLVIGTGKKITLECSQTMGHDKMYWYQQDPGMELHLIHYSYGVNSTEKGDLSSESTVSRIRTEHFPLTLESARPSHTSQYLCASSNFPQGRETQYFGAGTRLSVL.

This chain connects TRBV6-2 or TRBV6-3 to TRBJ2-1; TRBD2 matches at 7 bases. Germline assignment: CDR1 MNHEY and CDR2 SVGEGT. The CDR3 covers 14 residues. Losses at the gene ends were 6 bases for V and 9 bases for J; bases not matched to a gene: 11. The DNA of the CDR3 is TGTGCCAGCAGGTATTCCGGGGGGAACGGTGAGCAGTTCTTC. Amino acid sequence: CASRYSGGNGEQFF.

Remarks on this clonotype: A junction end diverges from the germline sequence, so it may reflect a read error. The genes are TRBV10-3 and TRBJ2-5; D not resolved. CDR3 length: 13 residues. Looked up from germline, CDR1 is ENHRY and CDR2 is SYGVKD. The CDR3 loop reads CAVSEFGSYGQYF. In nucleotides, the CDR3 is TGTGCCGTCAGTGAGTTTGGCAGCTACGGGCAGTACTTC.

V and J are TRBV6-5 and TRBJ2-2, with 9 bases identical to TRBD1. CDR1 MNHEY and CDR2 SVGAGI come from the germline V gene. There are 16 residues in the CDR3. Germline trimming cut 6 bases from V and 5 bases from J; bases unmatched to any gene: 10. CDR3 bases: TGTGCCAGCAGCTTACAACTGACAGGGGGGACCGGGGAGCTGTTTTTT. Encoded protein: CASSLQLTGGTGELFF.

Regarding this clonotype: Its ends do not fully match the called genes, so a read error is possible. The genes are TRBV7-2 and TRBJ2-1, with D perhaps TRBD2 (6 bases). The germline gives CDR1 SGHTA, CDR2 FQGNSA. This CDR3 is 14 amino acids long. The CDR3 loop is CASSFGGLYTEQFF. The CDR3 coding sequence is TGTGCCAGCAGCTTTGGGGGGTTATACACTGAGCAGTTCTTC.

A note on this clonotype: This may come from a read error, since a much larger clone is one base off. The chain links TRBV28 to TRBJ2-1; 9 nucleotides agree with TRBD1. CDR1 and CDR2 (germline): MDHEN, SYDVKM. CDR3 length: 14 amino acids. DNA of the CDR3: TGTGCCAGCACCGAGACAGGGGGTTACGGTGAGCAGATCTTC. Amino acid sequence: CASTETGGYGEQIF.

This chain uses TRBV13 with TRBJ1-1, with 7 bases that match TRBD1. V was clipped by 6 bases and J by 2 bases; unmatched bases: 9. CDR3 length: 15 residues. Germline V gene sequence: CDR1 PRHDT, CDR2 FYEKMQ (reference sequence). CDR3: CASRNGQAPNTEAFF. CDR3 in DNA: TGTGCCAGCAGGAACGGACAGGCCCCAAACACTGAAGCTTTCTTT.

This clonotype was found a few times. The chain employs TRBV20-1 and TRBJ2-5, with 7 nucleotides matching TRBD1. The CDR3 extends over 16 amino acids. Germline values: CDR1 DFQATT, CDR2 SNEGSKA (reference sequence). The V segment lost 6 bases and the J segment 11 bases; nucleotides outside the gene matches: 24. The CDR3 is CSAETLNRGHSYEQYF. In DNA, the CDR3 is TGCAGTGCCGAGACTTTGAACAGGGGACATTCCTATGAGCAGTACTTC.

This clonotype was seen a handful of times. This rearrangement joins TRBV3-1 to TRBJ2-1; the D gene could be TRBD1 or TRBD2 (5 bases each). Germline CDR1 LGHDT, CDR2 YNNKEL (reference sequence). The CDR3 is 13 residues long. V lost 3 bases to trimming and J lost 7 bases, with 10 bases between them. For the CDR3, the DNA is TGTGCCAGCAGCCAGGGTGGGGGAAATGAGCAGTTCTTC. Translated, it gives CASSQGGGNEQFF.

The chain has TRBV10-2 and TRBJ2-1, with 9 bases aligning to TRBD2. The junction had 3 bases not matched to a gene; V was cut back by 1 base and J by 14 bases. The CDR3 has 12 amino acids. Germline V gene sequence: CDR1 WSHSY, CDR2 SAAADI. The CDR3 DNA sequence: TGCGCCAGCAGTGAGTGGAGCGGGGGGAAGTTCTTC. Its translation: CASSEWSGGKFF.

This clonotype was observed at least ten times. The chain has TRBV12-3 or TRBV12-4 and TRBJ2-3; the D gene could be TRBD1 or TRBD2 (5 bases each). Judging by the DNA end, TRBJ2-5 fits better; the J call may be wrong. The CDR3 sequence is 11 residues long. The CDR3 coding sequence is TGTGCCAGCAGTTCCCGGGGCACCCAGTACTTC. As protein: CASSSRGTQYF.